Presented here are 24 T cell receptor beta chains from one specimen sequenced in a study of shared clonotypes between healthy human individuals. Profiled with immunoSEQ multiplex PCR; TCRdb holds only in-frame clones, not every one. The sample lists 2.3 million or so clones; 80% to 95% were seen once. Sequencing was performed on naive CD4+ T cells from PBMCs. The subset here: CD45RA+ positively selected. These receptor sequences come from a man aged 18 to 30 in good health. Some clones in this sample may be carry-over from other donors' samples.

The V call is TRBV27, the J call TRBJ2-2, with D possibly called TRBD1 or TRBD2 (5 bases each). The CDR3 runs 12 residues. Between the trimmed V and J ends, which lost 3 bases and 13 bases, there was a span of 12 bases. Germline lookup yields CDR1 MNHEY and CDR2 SMNVEV (reference sequence). The DNA of the CDR3 is TGTGCCAGCAGTTTTACTAGGGGACGGCTGTTTTTT. As protein: CASSFTRGRLFF.

The genes are TRBV14 and TRBJ1-1; TRBD1 agrees at 8 bases. There are 17 residues in the CDR3. V trimming: 1 base; J trimming: 0 bases; junction bases outside the gene matches: 7. The germline V gene has CDR1 SGHDN and CDR2 FVKESK. This CDR3 reads CASSQAYRGWMNTEAFF. CDR3 nucleotides: TGTGCCAGCAGCCAAGCCTACAGGGGGTGGATGAACACTGAAGCTTTCTTT.

J is TRBJ2-1 and V is TRBV28, with 9 bases lining up with TRBD2. The length of the CDR3 is 16 residues. Germline values: CDR1 MDHEN, CDR2 SYDVKM. J lost 5 bases, V lost 6 bases, and 11 bases had no gene match. The CDR3 DNA reads TGTGCCAGCAGCCCAGGGGGGCTAGCGGGAAACAATGAGCAGTTCTTC. Translation: CASSPGGLAGNNEQFF.

The chain combines TRBV28 with TRBJ2-3; the D call may be TRBD1 or TRBD2 (6 bases each). Trimming took off 7 bases at V and 3 bases at J, with 14 bases between the two ends. The germline V gene encodes CDR1 MDHEN and CDR2 SYDVKM. The CDR3 is made up of 14 amino acids. In DNA, the CDR3 is TGTGCCAGCAAGGCCGGAGGGGGAACAGATACGCAGTATTTT. Translated, it gives CASKAGGGTDTQYF.

In this sample, this clone turned up once. The CDR3 bases are TGTGCCAGTAGCAGGCTGGGGGCGGAGTCCTACGAGCAGTACTTC. Translated, it gives CASSRLGAESYEQYF. The chain couples TRBV19 to TRBJ2-7, with D possibly being TRBD1 (6 bases). The CDR3 runs 15 residues. CDR1 and CDR2 from the germline V gene are LNHDA and SQIVND (reference sequence). The germline V and J ends were trimmed by 6 bases and 1 base, with 16 bases remaining between them.

V gene TRBV19 combines with J gene TRBJ1-5, with D unresolved. Germline V gene data show CDR1 as LNHDA and CDR2 as SQIVND (reference sequence). V was shortened by 0 bases and J by 0 bases, with 12 bases between the two germline ends. The CDR3 covers 17 residues. The CDR3, as DNA: TGTGCCAGTAGTATAGACGTCAGCGCCAATAGCAATCAGCCCCAGCATTTT. Residues: CASSIDVSANSNQPQHF.

V and J are TRBV6-1 and TRBJ1-4; the D gene is possibly TRBD1 (6 bases). CDR1 is MNHNS, CDR2 SASEGT, per germline. Trimming took 3 bases from V and 6 from J, leaving 14 bases between them. The length of the CDR3 is 15 residues. The CDR3 loop is CASSDPGGADEKLFF. CDR3 DNA: TGTGCCAGCAGTGATCCTGGGGGGGCTGATGAAAAACTGTTTTTT.

This clone was found once. The gene calls are TRBV27 and TRBJ2-6; 7 nucleotides match TRBD1. This CDR3 is 18 amino acids long. After removal of 6 bases from V and 0 bases from J, the junction contained 11 bases not matched to a gene. CDR1 MNHEY and CDR2 SMNVEV come from the germline V gene (reference sequence). Written as DNA, the CDR3 is TGTGCCAGCAGGGGTTACGGACAGGCCAACTCTGGGGCCAACGTCCTGACTTTC. Its protein product is CASRGYGQANSGANVLTF.

The CDR3 region is CASSDSGYTYEQYF. CDR3 nucleotide sequence: TGTGCCAGCAGTGACTCGGGGTACACCTACGAGCAGTACTTC. This rearrangement joins TRBV25-1 to TRBJ2-7; tentative D call: TRBD2 (5 bases). CDR3 length equals 14 residues. From germline, CDR1 is MGHDK and CDR2 SYGVNS. V shed 3 bases and J shed 2 bases, with 11 bases lying between them.

This chain joins TRBV19 and TRBJ2-7, with 13 bases matching TRBD2. The V segment lost 6 bases and the J segment 0 bases; nucleotides outside the gene matches: 14. Germline V gene lookup returns CDR1 LNHDA and CDR2 SQIVND (reference sequence). The CDR3 consists of 19 residues. Here the CDR3 reads CASSIRRWTSGSSSYEQYF. CDR3 bases: TGTGCCAGTAGCATCCGAAGGTGGACTAGCGGGAGCAGCTCCTACGAGCAGTACTTC.

The rearrangement uses TRBV28 and TRBJ2-3; D is possibly TRBD1 or TRBD2 (5 bases each). This CDR3 region has 17 residues. From germline, CDR1 is MDHEN and CDR2 SYDVKM. The germline V and J ends were trimmed by 10 bases and 4 bases, with 27 bases remaining between them. This CDR3 reads CATFTNPGTGSADTQYF. The DNA for the CDR3 is TGTGCCACCTTCACCAACCCGGGGACGGGGAGCGCAGATACGCAGTATTTT.

Concerning this clone: The sample contains more than one DNA sequence encoding this CDR3. The V gene is TRBV14, the J gene TRBJ2-6, with a weak D call TRBD2 (5 bases). The CDR3 is 13 residues long. In germline, CDR1 is SGHDN, CDR2 FVKESK. V dropped 11 bases and J dropped 0 bases, with 8 bases sitting between them. CDR3 coding DNA: TGTGCCTCACGGGACTCTGGGGCCAACGTCCTGACTTTC. Translating gives CASRDSGANVLTF.

The chain employs TRBV27 and TRBJ2-1; D not certain. This CDR3 contains 15 residues. Germline V CDR1 and CDR2: MNHEY, SMNVEV (reference sequence). Trimming removed 2 bases from V and 0 bases from J, with 8 bases in between. CDR3 coding DNA: TGTGCCAGCAGTTTAGTAGAGAGCTCCTACAATGAGCAGTTCTTC. It translates to CASSLVESSYNEQFF.

The chain couples TRBV19 to TRBJ2-7; 14 nucleotides match TRBD2. CDR1 LNHDA and CDR2 SQIVND come from the germline V gene (reference sequence). After removal of 1 base from V and 8 bases from J, the junction contained 4 bases not matched to a gene. This CDR3 has 15 amino acids. The CDR3 nucleotides read TGTGCCAGTAGTATAGCGGGACTAGCGGGAGTCCAGCAGTACTTC. It encodes CASSIAGLAGVQQYF. The full variable domain, completed using reference TRBV19 and TRBJ2-7, is DGGITQSPKYLFRKEGQNVTLSCEQNLNHDAMYWYRQDPGQGLRLIYYSQIVNDFQKGDIAEGYSVSREKKESFPLTVTSAQKNPTAFYLCASSIAGLAGVQQYFGPGTRLTVT.

This clone was seen only once. One end of the junction is discordant with germline, which a read error may explain. Other DNA sequences in the same sample also yield this CDR3. The chain links TRBV11-2 to TRBJ2-3; D unresolved. Germline loops: CDR1 SGHAT, CDR2 FQNNGV. This CDR3 is built from 14 residues. The CDR3 DNA reads TGTGCTAGCAGCCTTCTAGGTGCTGCAGATACGCAGTATTTT. Its protein product is CASSLLGAADTQYF.

This rearrangement joins TRBV28 to TRBJ2-7; D may be TRBD1 or TRBD2 (5 bases each). The CDR3 spans 13 residues. From germline, CDR1 is MDHEN and CDR2 SYDVKM. V was pared by 6 bases and J by 4 bases, with 13 bases between. The CDR3 DNA is TGTGCCAGCAGGGGGCCCGGGACGTACGAGCAGTACTTC. Residues: CASRGPGTYEQYF.

A word on this clone: Other DNA sequences in this sample translate to the same CDR3. The chain joins TRBV30 to TRBJ1-6; unclear D gene. Per germline, CDR1 GTSNPN and CDR2 SVGIG (reference sequence). Trimming took 5 bases from V and 7 from J, leaving 12 bases between them. The CDR3 has 13 residues. The DNA of the CDR3 is TGTGCCTGGTCTGTCTTAGGGAATTCACCCCTCCACTTT. Protein product: CAWSVLGNSPLHF.

The genes are TRBV10-3 and TRBJ1-2; the match to TRBD1 covers 8 bases. The V gene's germline CDR1 is ENHRY and CDR2 SYGVKD. Germline trimming cut 8 bases from V and 3 bases from J; bases unmatched to any gene: 5. The CDR3 has 13 residues. The CDR3 nucleotides are TGTGCCATCCAGGGGGCGATGGACTATGGCTACACCTTC. Amino acids: CAIQGAMDYGYTF.

This clone was detected only once. The chain couples TRBV5-1 to TRBJ2-5; 8 nucleotides match TRBD2. The junction had 4 bases not matched to a gene; V was cut back by 1 base and J by 5 bases. Germline CDR1 is SGHRS and CDR2 is YFSETQ. CDR3 length: 14 amino acids. The CDR3 DNA reads TGCGCCAGCAGCTTGATCGGCGGGAGGGAGACCCAGTACTTC. Translated, it gives CASSLIGGRETQYF.

The V and J genes are TRBV5-1 and TRBJ2-7, with TRBD1 matching 8 bases. Per germline, CDR1 SGHRS and CDR2 YFSETQ. The V and J ends lost 3 bases and 4 bases, in that order; junction bases with no gene match: 6. The CDR3 runs to 14 residues. CDR3 sequence: CASSSGTGNYEQYF. DNA for the CDR3: TGCGCCAGCAGCTCCGGGACAGGAAATTACGAGCAGTACTTC.

DNA of the CDR3: TGTGCCAGCAGTTTGCATGGCAGATCGCAGTACGAGCAGTACTTC. Residues: CASSLHGRSQYEQYF. The chain links TRBV28 to TRBJ2-7; D not resolved. Germline V CDR1 and CDR2: MDHEN, SYDVKM. Trimming left V 3 bases short and J 4 bases short, with 16 bases between. The CDR3 spans 15 residues. The full variable domain, rest sourced from reference TRBV28 and TRBJ2-7, is DVKVTQSSRYLVKRTGEKVFLECVQDMDHENMFWYRQDPGLGLRLIYFSYDVKMKEKGDIPEGYSVSREKKERFSLILESASTNQTSMYLCASSLHGRSQYEQYFGPGTRLTVT.

V and J are TRBV11-2 and TRBJ2-7; maybe TRBD2 (6 bases). Germline V gene data show CDR1 as SGHAT and CDR2 as FQNNGV. With 7 bases removed from V and 4 bases from J, the gap between germline ends came to 14 bases. This CDR3 has 13 amino acids. The CDR3 region has the DNA TGTGCCAGCAACCATCTAGCGTCTTACGAGCAGTACTTC. It specifies CASNHLASYEQYF. Together with reference TRBV11-2 and TRBJ2-7, the CDR3 gives the full variable domain: EAGVAQSPRYKIIEKRQSVAFWCNPISGHATLYWYQQILGQGPKLLIQFQNNGVVDDSQLPKDRFSAERLKGVDSTLKIQPAKLEDSAVYLCASNHLASYEQYFGPGTRLTVT.

The CDR3 sequence: CASSVGSGPSGEQYF. DNA for the CDR3: TGTGCCAGCAGCGTCGGTAGCGGGCCTTCTGGCGAGCAGTACTTC. The chain joins TRBV9 to TRBJ2-7; 7 bases align to TRBD2. From germline, CDR1 is SGDLS and CDR2 YYNGEE. The CDR3 loop spans 15 amino acids. V was clipped by 2 bases and J by 6 bases; unmatched bases: 11.

This chain links TRBV5-1 with TRBJ2-3; 7 bases match TRBD2. The J segment lost 0 bases and the V segment lost 3 bases, leaving 10 bases of the junction unmatched. The CDR3 length is 17 residues. The germline CDR1 and CDR2 sequences are SGHRS and YFSETQ. The CDR3 sequence: CASSWEVRGGSTDTQYF. CDR3 DNA: TGCGCCAGCAGCTGGGAAGTAAGGGGAGGGAGCACAGATACGCAGTATTTT.